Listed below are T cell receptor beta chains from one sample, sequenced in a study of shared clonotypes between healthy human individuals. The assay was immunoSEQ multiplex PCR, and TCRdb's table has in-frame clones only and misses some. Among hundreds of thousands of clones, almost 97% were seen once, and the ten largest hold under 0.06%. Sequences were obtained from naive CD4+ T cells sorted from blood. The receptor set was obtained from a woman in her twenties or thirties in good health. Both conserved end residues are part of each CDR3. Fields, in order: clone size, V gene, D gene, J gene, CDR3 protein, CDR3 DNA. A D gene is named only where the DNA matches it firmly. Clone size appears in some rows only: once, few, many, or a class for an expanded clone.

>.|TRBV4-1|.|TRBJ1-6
CASSQETGGGVPLHF
TGCGCCAGCAGCCAAGAGACAGGTGGTGGTGTACCCCTCCACTTT
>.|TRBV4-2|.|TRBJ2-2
CASSPTGGDTGELFF
TGTGCCAGCAGCCCCACAGGGGGGGACACCGGGGAGCTGTTTTTT
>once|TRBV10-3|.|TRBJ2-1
CAIKIGRQTSEDEQFF
TGTGCCATCAAGATAGGGCGGCAGACTTCAGAGGATGAGCAGTTCTTC
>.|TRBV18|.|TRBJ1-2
CASSPGRQHGYTF
TGTGCCAGCTCACCCGGCCGACAGCATGGCTACACCTTC
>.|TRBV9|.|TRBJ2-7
CASSPVGTGAYEQYF
TGTGCCAGCAGCCCTGTGGGGACTGGGGCCTACGAGCAGTACTTC
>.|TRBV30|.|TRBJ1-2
CAWTLTGANYGYTF
TGTGCCTGGACATTGACTGGAGCTAACTATGGCTACACCTTC
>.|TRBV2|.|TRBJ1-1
CASAGVHTEAFF
TGTGCCAGCGCAGGGGTCCACACTGAAGCTTTCTTT
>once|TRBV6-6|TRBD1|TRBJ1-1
CASSYGQGNTEAFF
TGTGCCAGCAGTTACGGACAGGGGAACACTGAAGCTTTCTTT
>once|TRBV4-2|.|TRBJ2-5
CASSQGGDLETQYF
TGTGCCAGCAGCCAGGGTGGGGATCTTGAGACCCAGTACTTC
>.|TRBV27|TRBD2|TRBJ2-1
CASSFHLGPPGGHNEQFF
TGTGCCAGCAGTTTTCATCTTGGGCCTCCGGGAGGTCACAATGAGCAGTTCTTC
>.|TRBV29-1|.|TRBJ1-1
CSVDNGDTEAFF
TGCAGCGTTGATAACGGGGACACTGAAGCTTTCTTT
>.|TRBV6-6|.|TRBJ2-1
CASSYGDIFRLNEQFF
TGTGCCAGCAGTTATGGGGACATCTTCCGACTCAATGAGCAGTTCTTC
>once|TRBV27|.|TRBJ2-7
CASSFDPPRRSIEQYF
TGTGCCAGCAGTTTCGACCCGCCCCGGAGGTCTATCGAGCAGTACTTC
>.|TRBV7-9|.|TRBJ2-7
CASSLGSGSDYEQYF
TGTGCCAGCAGCTTAGGTTCCGGATCGGACTACGAGCAGTACTTC
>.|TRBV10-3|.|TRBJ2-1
CAISESRNEQFF
TGTGCCATCAGTGAGTCTCGAAATGAGCAGTTCTTC
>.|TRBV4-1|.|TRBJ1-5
CASSHQPGGIGNQPQHF
TGCGCCAGCAGCCACCAACCCGGAGGGATCGGGAATCAGCCCCAGCATTTT
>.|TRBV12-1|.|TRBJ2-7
CASSFAPRDRGHEQYF
TGTGCCAGCAGCTTTGCGCCTCGGGACAGGGGGCACGAGCAGTACTTC
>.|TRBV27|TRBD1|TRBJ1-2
CASTPGTGRGLEGYTF
TGTGCCAGCACCCCCGGGACAGGGCGCGGTTTGGAAGGCTACACCTTC
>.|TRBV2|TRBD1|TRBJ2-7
CASIGTGTYEQYF
TGTGCCAGCATTGGGACAGGGACCTACGAGCAGTACTTC
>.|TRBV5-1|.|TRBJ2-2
CASSLSRSTGELFF
TGCGCCAGCAGCTTGTCGAGGTCCACCGGGGAGCTGTTTTTT
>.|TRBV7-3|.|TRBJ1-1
CASSLGKTEAFF
TGTGCCAGCAGCTTAGGGAAAACTGAAGCTTTCTTT
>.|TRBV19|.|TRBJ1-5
CASSGQGSQPQHF
TGTGCCAGTAGTGGGCAGGGTAGTCAGCCCCAGCATTTT
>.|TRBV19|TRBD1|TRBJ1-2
CAGGGQGGGYTF
TGTGCCGGCGGCGGACAGGGCGGCGGCTACACCTTC
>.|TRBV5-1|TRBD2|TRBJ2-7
CASSPVAGEGLEQYF
TGCGCCAGCAGCCCCGTAGCGGGAGAGGGCCTCGAGCAGTACTTC
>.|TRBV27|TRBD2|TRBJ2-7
CASSSSRRERNYEQYF
TGTGCCAGCAGTTCCTCTAGGCGGGAGCGAAACTACGAGCAGTACTTC
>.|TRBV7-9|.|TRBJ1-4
CASSLAKEVEKLFF
TGTGCCAGCAGCTTAGCGAAAGAGGTAGAAAAACTGTTTTTT
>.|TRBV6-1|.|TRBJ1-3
CASNADNSGNTIYF
TGTGCCAGCAATGCGGACAACTCTGGAAACACCATATATTTT
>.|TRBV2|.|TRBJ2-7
CASSERGPSLGEQYF
TGTGCCAGCAGTGAACGCGGGCCATCCTTGGGGGAGCAGTACTTC
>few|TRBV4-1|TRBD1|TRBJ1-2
CASSQLRTGGGYTF
TGCGCCAGCAGCCAGCTACGGACAGGGGGTGGCTACACCTTC
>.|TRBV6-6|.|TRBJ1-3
CASGGTSRNTIYF
TGTGCCAGCGGGGGCACCTCGAGAAACACCATATATTTT
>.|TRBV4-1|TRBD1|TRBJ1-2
CASSQGGQGRYGYTF
TGCGCCAGCAGCCAAGGGGGACAGGGGAGGTATGGCTACACCTTC
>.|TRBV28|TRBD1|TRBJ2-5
CASSFRGPQYF
TGTGCCAGCAGTTTCAGGGGGCCGCAGTACTTC
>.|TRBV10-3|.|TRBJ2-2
CAISLAGTGELFF
TGTGCCATCAGTCTCGCCGGCACCGGGGAGCTGTTTTTT
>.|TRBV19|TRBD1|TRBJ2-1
CASSLETGNNEQFF
TGTGCCAGTAGTCTGGAGACAGGGAACAATGAGCAGTTCTTC
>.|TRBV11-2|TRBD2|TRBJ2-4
CASSLGVSGSSLNIQYF
TGTGCCAGCAGCTTAGGGGTTAGCGGGAGCTCCTTAAACATTCAGTACTTC
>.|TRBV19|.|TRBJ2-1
CASSGQFYNEQFF
TGTGCCAGTAGTGGACAGTTCTACAATGAGCAGTTCTTC
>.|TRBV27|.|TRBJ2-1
CASRTRATKENEQFF
TGTGCCAGCAGAACCCGGGCCACGAAGGAGAATGAGCAGTTCTTC
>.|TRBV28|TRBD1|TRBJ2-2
CASISHQGQGFGELFF
TGTGCCAGCATCTCCCACCAGGGACAGGGGTTCGGGGAGCTGTTTTTT
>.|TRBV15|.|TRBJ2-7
CATSRDPDWGEKVYEQYF
TGTGCCACCAGCAGAGATCCGGACTGGGGGGAGAAGGTCTACGAGCAGTACTTC
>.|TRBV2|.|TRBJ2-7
CASRGGYEQYF
TGTGCCAGCAGAGGTGGCTACGAGCAGTACTTC
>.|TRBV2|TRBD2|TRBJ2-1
CASRRAGPPGEQFF
TGTGCCAGCAGAAGAGCGGGGCCCCCGGGGGAGCAGTTCTTC
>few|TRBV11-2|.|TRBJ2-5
CASSSQETQYF
TGTGCCAGCAGCTCCCAAGAGACCCAGTACTTC
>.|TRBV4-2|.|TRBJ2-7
CASSQEYEQYF
TGTGCCAGCAGCCAGGAGTACGAGCAGTACTTC
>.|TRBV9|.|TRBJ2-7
CASSVDGPSTYEQYF
TGTGCCAGCAGCGTAGATGGGCCATCGACCTACGAGCAGTACTTC
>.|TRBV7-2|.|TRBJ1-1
CASSLYWSTEAFF
TGTGCCAGCAGCTTATATTGGAGCACTGAAGCTTTCTTT
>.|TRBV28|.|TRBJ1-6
CASSVQGRGNSPLHF
TGTGCCAGCAGTGTACAGGGTCGGGGAAATTCACCCCTCCACTTT
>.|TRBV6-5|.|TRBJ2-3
CASSPRTPADTQYF
TGTGCCAGCAGTCCTCGCACGCCGGCAGATACGCAGTATTTT
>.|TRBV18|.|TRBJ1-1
CASSRGANTEAFF
TGTGCCAGCTCTCGGGGGGCGAACACTGAAGCTTTCTTT
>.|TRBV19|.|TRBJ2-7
CASSIVGAGYEQYF
TGTGCCAGTAGTATTGTGGGGGCAGGGTACGAGCAGTACTTC
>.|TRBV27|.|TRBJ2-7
CASSFSGLTYEQYF
TGTGCCAGCAGTTTCTCAGGGCTAACCTACGAGCAGTACTTC
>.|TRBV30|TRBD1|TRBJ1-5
CAWATGGGQPQHF
TGTGCCTGGGCCACAGGGGGCGGTCAGCCCCAGCATTTT
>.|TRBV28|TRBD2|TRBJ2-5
CASSSVQREGETQYF
TGTGCCAGCAGTTCGGTACAGAGGGAGGGAGAGACCCAGTACTTC
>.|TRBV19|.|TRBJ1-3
CASSRAEGRRHSGNTIYF
TGTGCCAGTAGCAGGGCCGAGGGGAGAAGGCACTCTGGAAACACCATATATTTT
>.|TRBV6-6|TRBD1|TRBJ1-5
CASSYDPQGEPQHF
TGTGCCAGCAGTTACGATCCTCAGGGGGAGCCCCAGCATTTT
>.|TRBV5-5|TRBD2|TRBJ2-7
CASSGRGPYEQYF
TGTGCCAGCAGCGGGAGGGGACCCTACGAGCAGTACTTC
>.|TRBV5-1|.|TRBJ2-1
CASTSINEQFF
TGCGCCAGCACTTCTATCAATGAGCAGTTCTTC
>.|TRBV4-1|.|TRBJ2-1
CASSQGERARRNEQFF
TGCGCCAGCAGCCAAGGCGAGCGGGCTCGGAGGAATGAGCAGTTCTTC
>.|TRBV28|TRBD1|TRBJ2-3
CASSSSGQGFTDTQYF
TGTGCCAGCAGTTCCTCGGGACAGGGGTTCACAGATACGCAGTATTTT
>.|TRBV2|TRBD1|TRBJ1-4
CASSKLRGPNEKLFF
TGTGCCAGCAGTAAACTCAGGGGGCCTAATGAAAAACTGTTTTTT